Shown below are 20 T cell receptor beta chains from a single sample sequenced in a study of Graves' ophthalmopathy and Graves' hyperthyroidism (dated by TCRdb to the late 2010s). Sequenced using an Illumina HiSeq 2000. For repertoire sequencing, TCR beta CDR3 regions were amplified from RNA transcripts. The first round of RT-PCR was done with HTBI primers and the Qiagen OneStep RT-PCR kit, and was followed by a second round of multiplex PCR, then size selection and purification. TCRdb's own reprocessing of the public reads used fastp at Q25 and MiXCR and kept productive beta chains. Entries are consolidated by CDR3 protein sequence, retaining the most common genes and DNA. This sample comprises around 1,200,000 distinct CDR3 sequences, 36% of them detected only once. 11% of the sample is taken by the ten largest. The sequencing input was peripheral blood or thyroid tissue (not recorded which). Every receptor here comes from an adult man with Graves' hyperthyroidism.

This clonotype was seen many times. The rearrangement joins TRBV7-8 to TRBJ2-2; the match to TRBD1 covers 7 bases. Germline loops: CDR1 SGHVS, CDR2 FQNEAQ. The CDR3 extends over 15 amino acids. J lost 1 base, V lost 4 bases, and 3 bases had no gene match. CDR3 amino acids: CASSSDRQNTGELFF. For the CDR3, the DNA is TGTGCCAGCAGCTCGGACAGGCAGAACACCGGGGAGCTGTTTTTT.

The V call is TRBV6-1, the J call TRBJ1-5; D unresolved. Germline V CDR1 and CDR2: MNHNS, SASEGT. The CDR3 totals 14 residues. V lost 4 bases and J lost 0, with 7 bases in between. In DNA form, the CDR3 reads TGTGCCAGCAGTGCCTATCCTAGCAATCAGCCCCAGCATTTT. Amino acid sequence: CASSAYPSNQPQHF.

This clonotype was detected ten times or more. This chain joins TRBV30 and TRBJ1-2; D is perhaps TRBD1 (5 bases). Germline V gene lookup returns CDR1 GTSNPN and CDR2 SVGIG (reference sequence). This CDR3 has 13 residues. Trimming removed 4 bases at V and 5 bases at J, with 14 bases between. The CDR3 is CAWNGERGYGYTF. The CDR3 DNA follows: TGTGCCTGGAACGGGGAACGGGGGTATGGCTACACCTTC.

The chain uses TRBV24-1 and TRBJ2-5, with TRBD2 identical over 9 bases. CDR3 size: 13 residues. Trimming cost V 12 bases and J 2 bases; bases outside gene matches: 6. Germline assignment: CDR1 KGHDR and CDR2 SFDVKD. In DNA form, the CDR3 reads TGTGCCCAGACGGCGGGGGGGCAAGAGACCCAGTACTTC. Amino acids: CAQTAGGQETQYF.

This clonotype came up many times. This chain uses TRBV19 with TRBJ1-2, with D unclear. Trimming took 0 bases from V and 6 from J, leaving 20 bases between them. There are 17 residues in the CDR3. Germline CDR1 is LNHDA and CDR2 is SQIVND (reference sequence). The CDR3 loop reads CASSIEWRHKGPDGYTF. The CDR3 bases are TGTGCCAGTAGTATAGAGTGGCGTCACAAAGGCCCTGATGGCTACACCTTC. Full variable domain (missing parts from reference TRBV19 and TRBJ1-2): DGGITQSPKYLFRKEGQNVTLSCEQNLNHDAMYWYRQDPGQGLRLIYYSQIVNDFQKGDIAEGYSVSREKKESFPLTVTSAQKNPTAFYLCASSIEWRHKGPDGYTFGSGTRLTVV.

The genes are TRBV7-2 and TRBJ1-6, with unresolved D. The germline V gene encodes CDR1 SGHTA and CDR2 FQGNSA. Trimming shortened V by 1 base and J by 3 bases, and 4 bases separated the two germline ends. The CDR3 sequence is 14 residues long. The CDR3 region has the DNA TGTGCCAGCAGCTTAGGTAACTATAATTCACCCCTCCACTTT. This sequence encodes CASSLGNYNSPLHF.

This clonotype was counted many times. The chain joins TRBV7-9 to TRBJ2-7; D is possibly TRBD2 (5 bases). Germline V gives CDR1 SEHNR, CDR2 FQNEAQ (reference sequence). V dropped 5 bases and J dropped 6 bases, with 17 bases sitting between them. CDR3 length equals 14 residues. The CDR3 DNA follows: TGTGCCAGCAGCCTAAACCCCCACGCGGGCGAGCAGTACTTC. This translates into CASSLNPHAGEQYF.

As to this clonotype: A clone one base away is much larger, so this may be a read error. This chain links TRBV7-2 with TRBJ2-2; unclear D gene. Looked up from germline, CDR1 is SGHTA and CDR2 is FQGNSA. Trimming took 1 base from V and 1 from J, leaving 4 bases between them. There are 14 residues in the CDR3. Here the CDR3 reads CASSLGMNTGELFF. The CDR3 region has the DNA TGTGCCAGCAGCTTAGGGATGAACACCGGGGAGCTGTTTTTT.

Concerning this clonotype itself: One end of the junction fails to match germline, which may point to a read error. J is TRBJ2-7 and V is TRBV10-3; TRBD1 is a possible D gene (6 bases). The assigned J gene may be wrong: the sequence end matches TRBJ2-1 better. The CDR3 is made up of 15 amino acids. Germline loops: CDR1 ENHRY, CDR2 SYGVKD. CDR3 nucleotides: TGTGCCAGCAGTGCAAAGGGGGTCTCCCAACAGGAGCAGTTCTTC. Protein: CASSAKGVSQQEQFF.

This clonotype appeared a few times. V usage is TRBV4-3 and J usage is TRBJ1-3; D may be TRBD1 (5 bases). This CDR3 region has 17 residues. V lost 0 bases and J lost 2, with 14 bases in between. Germline V gives CDR1 LGHNA, CDR2 YSLEER. CDR3 sequence: CASSQELAGMAGNTIYF. CDR3 bases: TGCGCCAGCAGCCAAGAATTGGCAGGGATGGCTGGAAACACCATATATTTT.

V is TRBV29-1 and J is TRBJ2-5; 7 bases fit TRBD1. Germline lookup yields CDR1 SQVTM and CDR2 ANQGSEA. CDR3 length: 15 residues. With 4 bases clipped from V and 1 base from J, the junction kept 9 bases outside the gene matches. CDR3 nucleotide sequence: TGCAGCGTTGGGATCCGGGACAGAGCCCAAGAGACCCAGTACTTC. It encodes CSVGIRDRAQETQYF.

This clonotype was recorded many times. The chain is built from TRBV10-3 and TRBJ1-6; 8 bases are shared with TRBD1. The V and J ends lost 6 bases and 6 bases, in that order; junction bases with no gene match: 1. The CDR3 has 13 amino acids. From germline, CDR1 is ENHRY and CDR2 SYGVKD. The CDR3 loop reads CAIRGTGNSPLHF. For the CDR3, the DNA is TGTGCCATCAGGGGGACAGGTAATTCACCCCTCCACTTT.

In this sample, this clonotype turned up a few times. The rearrangement links TRBV19 to TRBJ1-5; D might be TRBD1 (6 bases). V shed 3 bases and J shed 13 bases, with 13 bases lying between them. In germline, CDR1 is LNHDA, CDR2 SQIVND (reference sequence). The CDR3 covers 12 residues. The CDR3 DNA is TGTGCCAGTAGTATCCTTACAGGGAATCAGCATTTT. This codes for CASSILTGNQHF. Together with reference TRBV19 and TRBJ1-5, the CDR3 gives the full variable domain: DGGITQSPKYLFRKEGQNVTLSCEQNLNHDAMYWYRQDPGQGLRLIYYSQIVNDFQKGDIAEGYSVSREKKESFPLTVTSAQKNPTAFYLCASSILTGNQHFGDGTRLSIL.

This clonotype was picked up one time. The J gene is TRBJ2-7, the V gene TRBV9; 9 bases agree with TRBD1. In germline, CDR1 is SGDLS, CDR2 YYNGEE. Trimming at V came to 0 bases and at J to 5 bases, leaving 6 bases not matched to a gene. The CDR3 is 15 residues long. CDR3 sequence: CASSVAGQGFDEQYF. The CDR3, as DNA: TGTGCCAGCAGCGTAGCCGGACAGGGGTTCGACGAGCAGTACTTC.

The J gene is TRBJ2-5, the V gene TRBV29-1, with D perhaps assigned TRBD1 or TRBD2 (6 bases each). The CDR3 consists of 17 residues. The germline V gene encodes CDR1 SQVTM and CDR2 ANQGSEA. The V end lost 4 bases, the J end lost 1 base, and 22 bases lay between the germline ends. This CDR3 is CSVVGEEGVTGQETQYF. CDR3 nucleotides: TGCAGCGTTGTGGGGGAGGAGGGGGTGACCGGCCAAGAGACCCAGTACTTC.

With respect to this clonotype: This may be a read error: a much more frequent sequence differs by one nucleotide. V and J are TRBV7-8 and TRBJ1-1, with D possibly being TRBD1 (5 bases). The V end was cut by 5 bases, the J end by 1 base, with 14 bases between. The CDR3 extends over 15 amino acids. Germline-derived CDR1 and CDR2 are SGHVS and FQNEAQ. The CDR3 region has the DNA TGTGCCAGCAGCGTCCGGGGACCGCAGAACACTGAAGCTTTCTTT. The encoded protein is CASSVRGPQNTEAFF.

This chain connects TRBV12-3 or TRBV12-4 to TRBJ1-5; D unclear. The CDR3 consists of 13 residues. Trimming removed 2 bases from V and 6 bases from J, with 8 bases in between. CDR3 sequence reads: CASSLSVFQPQHF. The CDR3 region has the DNA TGTGCCAGCAGTTTATCCGTGTTTCAGCCCCAGCATTTT.

The V gene is TRBV29-1, the J gene TRBJ2-6; D gene uncertain. Trimming left V 2 bases short and J 2 bases short, with 7 bases between. CDR3 length: 14 residues. Germline values: CDR1 SQVTM, CDR2 ANQGSEA. CDR3 amino acids: CSVEHSAGANVLTF. CDR3 coding DNA: TGCAGCGTTGAACACAGCGCTGGGGCCAACGTCCTGACTTTC.

This chain uses TRBV30 with TRBJ1-1, with unresolved D. This CDR3 has 11 residues. V lost 2 bases, J lost 4 bases, and 5 bases lay in between. Germline loops: CDR1 GTSNPN, CDR2 SVGIG (reference sequence). The CDR3 sequence: CAWSIGTEAFF. The DNA of the CDR3 is TGTGCCTGGAGTATAGGCACTGAAGCTTTCTTT.

This clonotype appeared many times. This chain links TRBV20-1 with TRBJ1-2, with 7 bases matching TRBD1. Germline loops: CDR1 DFQATT, CDR2 SNEGSKA (reference sequence). This CDR3 spans 14 amino acids. Trimming cost V 2 bases and J 5 bases; bases outside gene matches: 8. The CDR3 loop reads CSARNDRDEYGYTF. CDR3 in DNA: TGCAGTGCTAGAAACGACAGGGATGAGTATGGCTACACCTTC.